This TCR beta chain came from a study of blood T cell repertoires in COVID-19. In the study overall: T cells, B-cell-depleted T cells, or PBMCs supplied cDNA or gDNA.

Trimming stripped 5 bases from V and 0 bases from J, with 17 bases between. This CDR3 is 18 amino acids long. Germline CDR1 is SGHDN and CDR2 is FVKESK. This clone was observed a single time. The study drew participants aged about 18 to 89 years from around 24 US areas. Symptom resolution, clearance, or two negative PCRs marked donors in Cohort 3 as recovered. Using immunoSEQ multiplex PCR, the repertoire was profiled, and TCRdb retains in-frame clones only, with some absent. This sample has fewer than 300,000 clones, with 90% found just once. This sequence originates from a woman aged 25 to 39 who had recovered from COVID-19. Sequencing used PBMCs or T cells enriched from blood (not recorded which). The J gene is TRBJ2-6, the V gene TRBV14; maybe TRBD1 (5 bases). In nucleotides, the CDR3 is TGTGCCAGCAGCGCCCAACCCAGGACACTCTCTGGGGCCAACGTCCTGACTTTC. Translating gives CASSAQPRTLSGANVLTF. Full variable domain (remainder filled in from reference TRBV14 and TRBJ2-6): EAGVTQFPSHSVIEKGQTVTLRCDPISGHDNLYWYRRVMGKEIKFLLHFVKESKQDESGMPNNRFLAERTGGTYSTLKVQPAELEDSGVYFCASSAQPRTLSGANVLTFGAGSRLTVL.